This T cell receptor (beta chain) was recorded in a study of response to subunit inactivated influenza vaccine. Overall study results and limits: After each seasonal influenza vaccination, few new T cells are recruited, the authors suggested.

There are a few counts of this clonotype. Its antigen is undetermined. TCRdb reprocessed the RT-PCR reads via MiXCR and lists one record per CDR3 protein. This sample carries fewer than 800,000 distinct CDR3 sequences, approximately 15% of them seen once, and the ten largest clones take more than 9%. CDR3 size: 16 residues. The germline V gene has CDR1 SGHRS and CDR2 YFSETQ. Losses at the gene ends were 1 base for V and 0 bases for J; bases not matched to a gene: 5. The input for sequencing was PBMCs from blood, taken roughly 12 days after vaccination. The TCR was taken from a man aged 45-60 years who received an inactivated influenza vaccine. This sequence joins TRBV5-1 and TRBJ2-7, with TRBD2 matching over 9 bases. Here the CDR3 reads CASSLLGLANSYEQYF. For the CDR3, the DNA is TGCGCCAGCAGCTTGCTAGGACTAGCGAACTCCTACGAGCAGTACTTC.